This T cell receptor beta chain was retrieved from a study of PD-L1 blockade in urothelial cancer. Study information: At 3 weeks (second dose) and 6 weeks after starting treatment, blood was analyzed.

Generated by immunoSEQ multiplex PCR, the TCRdb table keeps only in-frame clones and is missing some. The table includes about 24,000 clones, 87% detected once. Unmatched junction bases numbered 7, after V lost 5 bases and J lost 6 bases. CDR3 length: 14 amino acids. Per the germline V gene, CDR1 is LNHNV and CDR2 is YYDKDF (reference sequence). The material sequenced was PBMCs, taken around atezolizumab (anti-PD-L1) treatment. The chain employs TRBV15 and TRBJ1-5, with 7 bases matching TRBD1. The TCR was taken from a man in his fifties with urothelial cancer. The CDR3 coding sequence is TGTGCCACCAGCTCAGGGGGAGGTAGTCAGCCCCAGCATTTT. This translates into CATSSGGGSQPQHF. The full variable domain, completed using reference TRBV15 and TRBJ1-5, is DAMVIQNPRYQVTQFGKPVTLSCSQTLNHNVMYWYQQKSSQAPKLLFHYYDKDFNNEADTPDNFQSRRPNTSFCFLDIRSPGLGDTAMYLCATSSGGGSQPQHFGDGTRLSIL.